These T cell receptor beta chains were read from a single sample in a study of T cell clones after liver transplantation. The table came from immunoSEQ multiplex PCR; TCRdb's copy has only in-frame clones and leaves some out. The sample holds some 80,000 clones; around 84% are singletons and the top ten take under 2.5%. Sequencing was performed on CD4+ T cells from blood, taken roughly 50 months after liver transplant. The receptors shown here come from a human patient who received a liver transplant. The graft donor may be the source of some T cells. The CDR3 runs from the conserved cysteine through the conserved F or W. A D gene is named only where the DNA matches it firmly. Only some rows state a clone size, as once, few, many or a class for expanded clones.

d_call	j_call	clone_size	v_call	cdr3_aa	cdr3_nt
NA	TRBJ1-3	NA	TRBV9	CASSPPQGTGNTIYF	TGTGCCAGCAGTCCTCCTCAAGGGACTGGAAACACCATATATTTT
TRBD1	TRBJ1-3	NA	TRBV10-3	CAISGTGSGNTIYF	TGTGCCATCAGTGGGACAGGGTCCGGAAACACCATATATTTT
TRBD2	TRBJ2-1	NA	TRBV9	CASSVGPGGPVNEQFF	TGTGCCAGCAGCGTAGGTCCGGGAGGGCCTGTCAATGAGCAGTTCTTC
NA	TRBJ1-1	NA	TRBV6-5	CATTDPILLNTEAFF	TGTGCCACCACGGACCCCATTTTGCTGAACACTGAAGCTTTCTTT
NA	TRBJ1-2	few	TRBV27	CASSFRGLEGYTF	TGTGCCAGCAGTTTTCGCGGTCTGGAGGGCTACACCTTC
TRBD1	TRBJ2-3	NA	TRBV19	CASSRTGGVDTQYF	TGTGCCAGTAGCCGGACAGGGGGCGTAGATACGCAGTATTTT
NA	TRBJ2-3	NA	TRBV28	CASSSGLDTQYF	TGTGCCAGCAGTTCGGGCCTAGATACGCAGTATTTT
NA	TRBJ1-2	NA	TRBV18	CASSPTQTYGYTF	TGTGCCAGCTCACCAACTCAGACCTATGGCTACACCTTC
NA	TRBJ2-3	once	TRBV28	CASKARGAGPDTQYF	TGTGCCAGCAAGGCTCGGGGGGCGGGGCCAGATACGCAGTATTTT
NA	TRBJ2-3	NA	TRBV7-2	CASSLAGAASTDTQYF	TGTGCCAGCAGCTTAGCGGGGGCCGCTAGCACAGATACGCAGTATTTT
TRBD1	TRBJ1-1	NA	TRBV5-1	CASSLEGTGVNTEAFF	TGCGCCAGCAGCTTGGAAGGGACAGGGGTGAACACTGAAGCTTTCTTT
TRBD1	TRBJ1-2	NA	TRBV7-2	CASSLADLTGARYGYTF	TGTGCCAGCAGCTTAGCCGACTTAACAGGGGCCCGCTATGGCTACACCTTC
TRBD1	TRBJ2-2	NA	TRBV5-1	CASSFSPTGGRTGELFF	TGCGCCAGCAGCTTTTCTCCTACAGGGGGAAGGACCGGGGAGCTGTTTTTT
NA	TRBJ2-2	NA	TRBV28	CASSFVLEELFF	TGTGCCAGCAGTTTTGTCCTTGAGGAGCTGTTTTTT
NA	TRBJ1-6	NA	TRBV4-2	CASSQQGDNSPLHF	TGTGCCAGCAGCCAACAGGGAGATAATTCACCCCTCCACTTT